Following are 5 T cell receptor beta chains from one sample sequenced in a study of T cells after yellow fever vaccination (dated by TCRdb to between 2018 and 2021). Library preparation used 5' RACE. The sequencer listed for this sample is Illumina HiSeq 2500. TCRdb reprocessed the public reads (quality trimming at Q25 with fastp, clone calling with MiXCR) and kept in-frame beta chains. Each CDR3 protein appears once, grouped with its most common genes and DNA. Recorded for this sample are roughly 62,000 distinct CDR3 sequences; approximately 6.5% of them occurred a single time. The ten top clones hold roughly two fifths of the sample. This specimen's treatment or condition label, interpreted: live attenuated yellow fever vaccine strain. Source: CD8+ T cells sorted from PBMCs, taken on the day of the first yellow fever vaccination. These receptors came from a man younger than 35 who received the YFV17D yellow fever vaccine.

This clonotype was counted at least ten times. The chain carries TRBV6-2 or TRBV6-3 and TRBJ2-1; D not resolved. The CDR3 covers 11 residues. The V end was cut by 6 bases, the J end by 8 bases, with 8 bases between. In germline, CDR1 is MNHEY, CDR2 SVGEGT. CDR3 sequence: CASSLWYEQFF. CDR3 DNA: TGTGCCAGCAGCTTGTGGTATGAGCAGTTCTTC.

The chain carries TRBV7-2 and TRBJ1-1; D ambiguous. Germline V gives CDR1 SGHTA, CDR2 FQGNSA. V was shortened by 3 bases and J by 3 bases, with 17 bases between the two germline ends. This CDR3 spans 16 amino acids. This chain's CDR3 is CASSFFGNLPYTEAFF. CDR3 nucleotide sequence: TGTGCCAGCAGCTTCTTCGGGAATCTTCCGTACACTGAAGCTTTCTTT.

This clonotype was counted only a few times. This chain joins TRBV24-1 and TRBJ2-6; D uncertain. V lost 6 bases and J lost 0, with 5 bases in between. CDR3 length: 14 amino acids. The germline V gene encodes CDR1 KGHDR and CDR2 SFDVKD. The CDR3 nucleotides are TGTGCCACCAGTCACAGCTCTGGGGCCAACGTCCTGACTTTC. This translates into CATSHSSGANVLTF.

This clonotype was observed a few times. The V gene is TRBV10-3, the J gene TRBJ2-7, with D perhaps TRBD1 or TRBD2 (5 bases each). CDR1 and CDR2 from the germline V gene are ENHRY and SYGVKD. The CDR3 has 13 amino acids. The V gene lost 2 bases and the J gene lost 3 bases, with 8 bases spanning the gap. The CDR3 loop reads CAISEGTVYEQYF. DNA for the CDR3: TGTGCCATCAGTGAGGGGACGGTCTACGAGCAGTACTTC.

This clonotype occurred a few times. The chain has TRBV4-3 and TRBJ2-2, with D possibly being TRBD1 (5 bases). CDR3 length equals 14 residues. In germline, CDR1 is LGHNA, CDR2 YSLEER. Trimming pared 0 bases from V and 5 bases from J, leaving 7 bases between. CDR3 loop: CASSQDRVTGELFF. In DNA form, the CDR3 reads TGCGCCAGCAGCCAAGACAGGGTGACCGGGGAGCTGTTTTTT.